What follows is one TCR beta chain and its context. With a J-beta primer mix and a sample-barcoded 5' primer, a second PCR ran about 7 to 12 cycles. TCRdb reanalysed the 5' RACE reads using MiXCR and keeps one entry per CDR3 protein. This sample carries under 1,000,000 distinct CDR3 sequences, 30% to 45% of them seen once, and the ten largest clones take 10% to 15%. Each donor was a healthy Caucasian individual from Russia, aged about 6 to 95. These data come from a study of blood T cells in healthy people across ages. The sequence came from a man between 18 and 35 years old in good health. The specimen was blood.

The chain's CDR3 is CASSLYPMRGQNYGYTF. CDR3 nucleotide sequence: TGTGCCAGCAGCTTATACCCTATGAGGGGGCAAAACTATGGCTACACCTTC. The V call is TRBV7-9, the J call TRBJ1-2, with 7 bases that match TRBD1. With V trimmed by 2 bases and J by 2 bases, 11 bases remained unmatched. The germline V gene encodes CDR1 SEHNR and CDR2 FQNEAQ (reference sequence). The CDR3 spans 17 residues.